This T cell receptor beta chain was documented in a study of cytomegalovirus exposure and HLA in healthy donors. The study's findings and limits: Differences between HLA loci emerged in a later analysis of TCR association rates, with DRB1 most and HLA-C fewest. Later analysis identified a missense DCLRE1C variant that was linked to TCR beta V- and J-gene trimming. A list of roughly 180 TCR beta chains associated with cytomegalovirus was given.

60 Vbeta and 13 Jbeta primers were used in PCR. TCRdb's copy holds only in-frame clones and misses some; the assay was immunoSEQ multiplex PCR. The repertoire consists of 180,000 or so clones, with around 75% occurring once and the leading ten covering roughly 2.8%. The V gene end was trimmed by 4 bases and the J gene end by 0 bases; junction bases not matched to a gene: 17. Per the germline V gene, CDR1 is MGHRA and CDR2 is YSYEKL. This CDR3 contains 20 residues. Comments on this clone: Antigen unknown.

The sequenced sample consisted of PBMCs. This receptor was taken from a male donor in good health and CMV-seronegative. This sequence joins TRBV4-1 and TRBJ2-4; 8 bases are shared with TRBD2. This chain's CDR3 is CASSPHPLAGGPLAKNIQYF. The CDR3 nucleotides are TGCGCCAGCAGCCCACACCCTCTCGCGGGGGGTCCTTTAGCCAAAAACATTCAGTACTTC.